This is a list of T cell receptor beta chains from one sample in a study of cytomegalovirus exposure and HLA in healthy donors. The repertoire was sequenced with immunoSEQ multiplex PCR; TCRdb's copy has only in-frame clones and lacks some. The sample holds roughly 250,000 clones; around 87% are singletons and the top ten take less than 1.5%. Sequenced input: PBMCs. Receptors originate from a woman aged 30 to 39 in good health and CMV-seropositive. Both conserved end residues are part of each CDR3. Fields, in order: clone size, J gene, D gene, V gene, CDR3 protein, CDR3 DNA. The D gene is left open where the match is weak. Clone sizes are given selectively: once, few, many, or a class where the clone is expanded.

abundance: -; j_gene: TRBJ2-3; d_gene: -; v_gene: TRBV15; CDR3aa: CATSREGRDTDTQYF; CDR3nt: TGTGCCACCAGCAGAGAGGGCCGGGACACAGATACGCAGTATTTT
abundance: -; j_gene: TRBJ2-7; d_gene: TRBD1; v_gene: TRBV5-1; CDR3aa: CASSLLPGQLDEQYF; CDR3nt: TGCGCCAGCAGCTTGCTTCCGGGACAGCTTGACGAGCAGTACTTC
abundance: once; j_gene: TRBJ2-1; d_gene: TRBD1; v_gene: TRBV5-1; CDR3aa: CASSSTGGLGNEQFF; CDR3nt: TGCGCCAGCAGCTCGACAGGGGGCCTTGGGAATGAGCAGTTCTTC
abundance: once; j_gene: TRBJ1-4; d_gene: TRBD1; v_gene: TRBV28; CDR3aa: CASSPLGTANEKLFF; CDR3nt: TGTGCCAGCAGTCCACTCGGGACAGCTAATGAAAAACTGTTTTTT
abundance: -; j_gene: TRBJ2-2; d_gene: TRBD2; v_gene: TRBV9; CDR3aa: CASSPGLGYNTGELFF; CDR3nt: TGTGCCAGCAGCCCTGGACTAGGTTATAACACCGGGGAGCTGTTTTTT
abundance: -; j_gene: TRBJ2-3; d_gene: -; v_gene: TRBV5-1; CDR3aa: CASSLGGRTDTQYF; CDR3nt: TGCGCCAGCAGCTTGGGGGGGCGCACAGATACGCAGTATTTT
abundance: -; j_gene: TRBJ2-3; d_gene: TRBD2; v_gene: TRBV4-2; CDR3aa: CASSPGLAGPDTQYF; CDR3nt: TGTGCCAGCAGCCCTGGGCTAGCGGGACCGGATACGCAGTATTTT
abundance: once; j_gene: TRBJ2-1; d_gene: TRBD2; v_gene: TRBV6-6; CDR3aa: CASSYLVAGKQFF; CDR3nt: TGTGCCAGCAGTTACTTGGTAGCGGGGAAGCAGTTCTTC
abundance: -; j_gene: TRBJ1-1; d_gene: -; v_gene: TRBV4-1; CDR3aa: CASSQDPPRENTEAFF; CDR3nt: TGCGCCAGCAGCCAAGATCCCCCCAGGGAGAACACTGAAGCTTTCTTT
abundance: -; j_gene: TRBJ2-4; d_gene: TRBD1; v_gene: TRBV5-1; CDR3aa: CASSLGGTGDGNIQYF; CDR3nt: TGCGCCAGCAGCTTGGGAGGGACAGGGGATGGAAACATTCAGTACTTC
abundance: -; j_gene: TRBJ2-4; d_gene: TRBD1; v_gene: TRBV5-4; CDR3aa: CASSLGWDRRDIQYF; CDR3nt: TGTGCCAGCAGCTTGGGTTGGGACAGGCGGGACATTCAGTACTTC
abundance: -; j_gene: TRBJ1-5; d_gene: -; v_gene: TRBV18; CDR3aa: CASSPLRGVPNQPQHF; CDR3nt: TGTGCCAGCTCACCTCTCCGGGGGGTCCCGAATCAGCCCCAGCATTTT
abundance: few; j_gene: TRBJ1-1; d_gene: TRBD1; v_gene: TRBV2; CDR3aa: CASSWTGNTEAFF; CDR3nt: TGTGCCAGCAGTTGGACAGGGAACACTGAAGCTTTCTTT
abundance: few; j_gene: TRBJ2-7; d_gene: TRBD2; v_gene: TRBV2; CDR3aa: CASSEASGSYEQYF; CDR3nt: TGTGCCAGCAGTGAGGCTAGCGGGAGCTACGAGCAGTACTTC
abundance: -; j_gene: TRBJ2-6; d_gene: -; v_gene: TRBV7-6; CDR3aa: CASSLEGASGANVLTF; CDR3nt: TGTGCCAGCAGCTTAGAAGGAGCCTCTGGGGCCAACGTCCTGACTTTC
abundance: once; j_gene: TRBJ2-2; d_gene: -; v_gene: TRBV7-9; CDR3aa: CASSQTGELFF; CDR3nt: TGTGCCAGCAGCCAGACCGGGGAGCTGTTTTTT
abundance: few; j_gene: TRBJ1-2; d_gene: -; v_gene: TRBV30; CDR3aa: CAWAFEGRGGYTF; CDR3nt: TGTGCCTGGGCCTTTGAGGGGCGGGGTGGCTACACCTTC
abundance: -; j_gene: TRBJ2-7; d_gene: -; v_gene: TRBV10-3; CDR3aa: CAISEADIYEQYF; CDR3nt: TGTGCCATCAGTGAGGCGGACATCTACGAGCAGTACTTC
abundance: -; j_gene: TRBJ1-5; d_gene: TRBD1; v_gene: TRBV19; CDR3aa: CASSIGTGGGQPQHF; CDR3nt: TGTGCCAGTAGTATAGGGACAGGGGGCGGACAGCCCCAGCATTTT
abundance: -; j_gene: TRBJ2-7; d_gene: -; v_gene: TRBV7-3; CDR3aa: CASSRNETQTPFSYEQYF; CDR3nt: TGTGCCAGCAGCCGCAACGAAACTCAGACTCCGTTCTCCTACGAGCAGTACTTC
abundance: -; j_gene: TRBJ1-4; d_gene: -; v_gene: TRBV5-4; CDR3aa: CASSSPGRGNEKLFF; CDR3nt: TGTGCCAGCAGCTCTCCTGGGCGGGGTAATGAAAAACTGTTTTTT
abundance: -; j_gene: TRBJ2-3; d_gene: TRBD2; v_gene: TRBV7-2; CDR3aa: CASSPTGTSAFDTQYF; CDR3nt: TGTGCCAGCAGCCCGACCGGGACTAGCGCGTTCGATACGCAGTATTTT
abundance: -; j_gene: TRBJ1-1; d_gene: TRBD1; v_gene: TRBV27; CDR3aa: CASSDTPGTGTEAFF; CDR3nt: TGTGCCAGCTCCGACACCCCCGGGACAGGGACTGAAGCTTTCTTT
abundance: -; j_gene: TRBJ1-2; d_gene: -; v_gene: TRBV7-9; CDR3aa: CASSSRTESNGYTF; CDR3nt: TGTGCCAGCAGCTCCCGGACAGAAAGCAATGGCTACACCTTC
abundance: -; j_gene: TRBJ2-1; d_gene: TRBD2; v_gene: TRBV5-1; CDR3aa: CASSSTGTSGRYNNEQFF; CDR3nt: TGCGCCAGCAGCTCCACCGGGACTAGCGGCAGATATAACAATGAGCAGTTCTTC
abundance: -; j_gene: TRBJ2-2; d_gene: -; v_gene: TRBV5-1; CDR3aa: CASSSLSGPGELFF; CDR3nt: TGCGCCAGCAGCTCCCTAAGTGGGCCCGGGGAGCTGTTTTTT
abundance: -; j_gene: TRBJ2-1; d_gene: TRBD2; v_gene: TRBV5-4; CDR3aa: CASSLAAGGTYNEQFF; CDR3nt: TGTGCCAGCAGCTTGGCAGCGGGAGGTACTTACAATGAGCAGTTCTTC